These 9 T cell receptor beta chains originate from one sample sequenced in a study of shared clonotypes between healthy human individuals. TCRdb keeps only in-frame clones here, not all; method: immunoSEQ multiplex PCR. The sample lists 600,000 to 750,000 clones; about nine tenths were seen once. Sequenced input: memory CD8+ T cells from PBMCs. As for subset: CD45RO+ cells pooled with CCR7-negative TemRA cells. The receptors were sampled from a man aged 18 to 29 in good health. Some clones in this sample may be carry-over from other donors' samples.

The chain's CDR3 is CAIRGGPGYEQYF. CDR3 DNA: TGTGCCATCAGGGGAGGACCGGGCTACGAGCAGTACTTC. V gene TRBV10-3 combines with J gene TRBJ2-7, with TRBD2 as a possible D gene (6 bases). In germline, CDR1 is ENHRY, CDR2 SYGVKD. The length of the CDR3 is 13 residues. The germline V and J ends were trimmed by 6 bases and 3 bases, with 12 bases remaining between them.

This clone was observed once. The gene calls are TRBV11-2 and TRBJ1-2; TRBD1 is a possible D gene (6 bases). The V gene's germline CDR1 is SGHAT and CDR2 FQNNGV. The CDR3 is made up of 15 amino acids. Trimming left V 3 bases short and J 4 bases short, with 15 bases between. CDR3 in DNA: TGTGCCAGCAGCTTGCGACAGGACCATTTCTATGGCTACACCTTC. It specifies CASSLRQDHFYGYTF.

This clone was counted a single time. The chain couples TRBV18 to TRBJ1-1; TRBD1 is a possible D gene (6 bases). Germline V gene data show CDR1 as KGHSH and CDR2 as LQKENI. V gave up 10 bases and J gave up 4 bases, with 16 bases separating them. The CDR3 length is 13 residues. CDR3 bases: TGTGCCACCAACGGGGGAGGGGGCACTGAAGCTTTCTTT. This sequence encodes CATNGGGGTEAFF. The entire variable domain, with the rest obtained from reference TRBV18 and TRBJ1-1, is as follows: NAGVMQNPRHLVRRRGQEARLRCSPMKGHSHVYWYRQLPEEGLKFMVYLQKENIIDESGMPKERFSAEFPKEGPSILRIQQVVRGDSAAYFCATNGGGGTEAFFGQGTRLTVV.

This clone was seen more than once but under ten times. The rearrangement links TRBV13 to TRBJ1-1; tentatively, D is TRBD1 (5 bases). The V gene lost 7 bases and the J gene lost 0 bases, with 6 bases spanning the gap. Germline loops: CDR1 PRHDT, CDR2 FYEKMQ (reference sequence). This CDR3 region has 12 residues. In DNA form, the CDR3 reads TGTGCCAGCACGGACATGAACACTGAAGCTTTCTTT. Translating it yields CASTDMNTEAFF.

V is TRBV4-2 and J is TRBJ2-1; 9 bases align to TRBD1. This CDR3 is built from 16 residues. CDR1 and CDR2 from the germline V gene are LGHNA and YNFKEQ. The ends lost 1 base at V and 3 bases at J; junction bases unmatched: 4. Here the CDR3 DNA reads TGTGCCAGCAGCCAAGCCGGGACAGGGATCTACAATGAGCAGTTCTTC. Encoded protein: CASSQAGTGIYNEQFF.

The chain is built from TRBV4-1 and TRBJ1-2; tentative D call: TRBD1 (6 bases). V was trimmed by 4 bases and J by 3 bases, leaving 18 bases between them. This CDR3 spans 16 amino acids. The germline CDR1 and CDR2 sequences are MGHRA and YSYEKL. In DNA, the CDR3 is TGCGCCAGCAGCCCCTTAAAGCGCGGGGGCGACTATGGCTACACCTTC. Encoded protein: CASSPLKRGGDYGYTF.

The chain carries TRBV5-1 and TRBJ2-7; D gene uncertain. Germline CDR1 SGHRS, CDR2 YFSETQ. Trimming cost V 2 bases and J 5 bases, with 5 bases left between them. The CDR3 runs 11 residues. CDR3 loop: CASSFGHEQYF. DNA for the CDR3: TGCGCCAGCAGCTTCGGACACGAGCAGTACTTC.

The chain combines TRBV11-2 with TRBJ2-7, with a possible D match to TRBD2 (7 bases). This CDR3 spans 14 amino acids. Trimming cost V 8 bases and J 7 bases, with 21 bases left between them. Germline V CDR1 and CDR2: SGHAT, FQNNGV. CDR3 region: CASSPSGGSEEQYF. Here the CDR3 DNA reads TGTGCCAGCTCCCCTTCGGGGGGCTCGGAAGAGCAGTACTTC.

The chain employs TRBV18 and TRBJ2-5, with D possibly TRBD1 on 6 matching bases. The CDR3 extends over 14 amino acids. Trimming shortened V by 0 bases and J by 3 bases, and 8 bases separated the two germline ends. The germline V gene has CDR1 KGHSH and CDR2 LQKENI. CDR3 DNA: TGTGCCAGCTCACCACCTAACAGGGAAGAGACCCAGTACTTC. Encoded protein: CASSPPNREETQYF.